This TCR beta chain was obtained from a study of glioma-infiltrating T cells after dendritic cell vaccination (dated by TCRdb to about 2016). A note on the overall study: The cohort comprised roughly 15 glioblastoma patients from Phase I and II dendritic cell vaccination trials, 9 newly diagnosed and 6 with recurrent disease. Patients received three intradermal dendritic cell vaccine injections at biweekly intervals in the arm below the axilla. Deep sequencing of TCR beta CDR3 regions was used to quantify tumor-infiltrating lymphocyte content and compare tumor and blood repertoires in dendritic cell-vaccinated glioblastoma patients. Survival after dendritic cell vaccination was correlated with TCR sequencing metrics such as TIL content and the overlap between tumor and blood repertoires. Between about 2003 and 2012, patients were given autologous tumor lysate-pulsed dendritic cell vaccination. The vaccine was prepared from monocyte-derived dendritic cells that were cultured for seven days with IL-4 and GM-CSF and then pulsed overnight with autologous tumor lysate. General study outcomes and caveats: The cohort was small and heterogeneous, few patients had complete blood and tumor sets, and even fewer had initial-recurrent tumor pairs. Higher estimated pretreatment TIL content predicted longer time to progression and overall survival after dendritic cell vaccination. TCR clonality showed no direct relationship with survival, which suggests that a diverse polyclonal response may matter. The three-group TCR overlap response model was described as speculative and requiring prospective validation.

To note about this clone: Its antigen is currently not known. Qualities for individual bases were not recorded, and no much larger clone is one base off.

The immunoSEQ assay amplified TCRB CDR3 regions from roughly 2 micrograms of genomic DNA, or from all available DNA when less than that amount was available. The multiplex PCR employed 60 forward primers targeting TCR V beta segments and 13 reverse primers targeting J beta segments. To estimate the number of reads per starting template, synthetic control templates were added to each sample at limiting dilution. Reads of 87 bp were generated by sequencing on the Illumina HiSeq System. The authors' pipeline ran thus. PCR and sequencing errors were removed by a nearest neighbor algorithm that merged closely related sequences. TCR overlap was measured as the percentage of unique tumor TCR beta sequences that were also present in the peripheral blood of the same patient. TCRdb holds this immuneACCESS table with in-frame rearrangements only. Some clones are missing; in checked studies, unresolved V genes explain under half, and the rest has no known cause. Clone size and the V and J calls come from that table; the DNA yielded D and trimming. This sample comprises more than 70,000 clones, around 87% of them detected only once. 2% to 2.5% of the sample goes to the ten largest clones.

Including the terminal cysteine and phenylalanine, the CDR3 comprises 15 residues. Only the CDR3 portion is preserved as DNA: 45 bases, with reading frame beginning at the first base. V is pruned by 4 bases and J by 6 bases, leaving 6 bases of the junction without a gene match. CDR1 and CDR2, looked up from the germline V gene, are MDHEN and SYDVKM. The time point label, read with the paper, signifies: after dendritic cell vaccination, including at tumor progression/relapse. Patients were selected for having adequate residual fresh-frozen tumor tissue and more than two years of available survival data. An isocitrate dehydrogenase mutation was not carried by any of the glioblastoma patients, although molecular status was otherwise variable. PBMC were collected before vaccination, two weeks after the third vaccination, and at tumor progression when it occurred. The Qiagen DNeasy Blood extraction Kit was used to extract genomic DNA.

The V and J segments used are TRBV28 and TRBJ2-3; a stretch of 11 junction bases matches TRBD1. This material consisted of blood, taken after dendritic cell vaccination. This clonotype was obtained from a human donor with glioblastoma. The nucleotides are TGTGCCAGCAGTTCTCGGACAGGGGGCGTGGATACGCAGTATTTT. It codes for CASSSRTGGVDTQYF.